This is a list of T cell receptor beta chains from one sample in a study of T cells in Graves' hyperthyroidism and ophthalmopathy. TCRdb independently ran MiXCR on the multiplex PCR reads; one entry per CDR3 protein. The sample carries around 380,000 distinct CDR3 sequences, roughly 13% recorded once. The sequencing sample was made of blood. These receptors all stem from a man aged 25-45 years with Graves' hyperthyroidism that later progressed to Graves' ophthalmopathy. The CDR3 runs from the conserved cysteine through the conserved F or W.

length | J | V | CDR3
13 | TRBJ1-1 | TRBV14 | CASSQVGLAEAFF
16 | TRBJ2-7 | TRBV7-2 | CASSFSGTSGGVRQYF
14 | TRBJ2-1 | TRBV7-6 | CASSLRLTGHEQFF
15 | TRBJ2-5 | TRBV7-7 | CASSYMTGPQETQYF
14 | TRBJ2-3 | TRBV20-1 | CSASEGLGADTQYF
15 | TRBJ1-1 | TRBV30 | CAWSDDAGENTEAFF
16 | TRBJ2-2 | TRBV5-1 | CASSTFGRGWTGELFF
12 | TRBJ2-1 | TRBV4-1 | CASSQPINEQFF
15 | TRBJ1-1 | TRBV7-6 | CASSAIQGMNTEAFF
15 | TRBJ1-4 | TRBV11-3 | CASSSGETANEKLFF
14 | TRBJ2-3 | TRBV10-2 | CASSAGTQAAKQYF
15 | TRBJ2-1 | TRBV5-1 | CASGAWGGLDNEQFF
15 | TRBJ2-2 | TRBV7-7 | CASSPRTGYGGELFF
15 | TRBJ2-7 | TRBV5-1 | CASYPTSGGTYEQYF
14 | TRBJ1-1 | TRBV3-1 | CASSQAGLHWEAFF
13 | TRBJ1-1 | TRBV7-9 | CASSLGSGSEAFF
14 | TRBJ1-5 | TRBV12-3/TRBV12-4 | CASSFQGINQPQHF